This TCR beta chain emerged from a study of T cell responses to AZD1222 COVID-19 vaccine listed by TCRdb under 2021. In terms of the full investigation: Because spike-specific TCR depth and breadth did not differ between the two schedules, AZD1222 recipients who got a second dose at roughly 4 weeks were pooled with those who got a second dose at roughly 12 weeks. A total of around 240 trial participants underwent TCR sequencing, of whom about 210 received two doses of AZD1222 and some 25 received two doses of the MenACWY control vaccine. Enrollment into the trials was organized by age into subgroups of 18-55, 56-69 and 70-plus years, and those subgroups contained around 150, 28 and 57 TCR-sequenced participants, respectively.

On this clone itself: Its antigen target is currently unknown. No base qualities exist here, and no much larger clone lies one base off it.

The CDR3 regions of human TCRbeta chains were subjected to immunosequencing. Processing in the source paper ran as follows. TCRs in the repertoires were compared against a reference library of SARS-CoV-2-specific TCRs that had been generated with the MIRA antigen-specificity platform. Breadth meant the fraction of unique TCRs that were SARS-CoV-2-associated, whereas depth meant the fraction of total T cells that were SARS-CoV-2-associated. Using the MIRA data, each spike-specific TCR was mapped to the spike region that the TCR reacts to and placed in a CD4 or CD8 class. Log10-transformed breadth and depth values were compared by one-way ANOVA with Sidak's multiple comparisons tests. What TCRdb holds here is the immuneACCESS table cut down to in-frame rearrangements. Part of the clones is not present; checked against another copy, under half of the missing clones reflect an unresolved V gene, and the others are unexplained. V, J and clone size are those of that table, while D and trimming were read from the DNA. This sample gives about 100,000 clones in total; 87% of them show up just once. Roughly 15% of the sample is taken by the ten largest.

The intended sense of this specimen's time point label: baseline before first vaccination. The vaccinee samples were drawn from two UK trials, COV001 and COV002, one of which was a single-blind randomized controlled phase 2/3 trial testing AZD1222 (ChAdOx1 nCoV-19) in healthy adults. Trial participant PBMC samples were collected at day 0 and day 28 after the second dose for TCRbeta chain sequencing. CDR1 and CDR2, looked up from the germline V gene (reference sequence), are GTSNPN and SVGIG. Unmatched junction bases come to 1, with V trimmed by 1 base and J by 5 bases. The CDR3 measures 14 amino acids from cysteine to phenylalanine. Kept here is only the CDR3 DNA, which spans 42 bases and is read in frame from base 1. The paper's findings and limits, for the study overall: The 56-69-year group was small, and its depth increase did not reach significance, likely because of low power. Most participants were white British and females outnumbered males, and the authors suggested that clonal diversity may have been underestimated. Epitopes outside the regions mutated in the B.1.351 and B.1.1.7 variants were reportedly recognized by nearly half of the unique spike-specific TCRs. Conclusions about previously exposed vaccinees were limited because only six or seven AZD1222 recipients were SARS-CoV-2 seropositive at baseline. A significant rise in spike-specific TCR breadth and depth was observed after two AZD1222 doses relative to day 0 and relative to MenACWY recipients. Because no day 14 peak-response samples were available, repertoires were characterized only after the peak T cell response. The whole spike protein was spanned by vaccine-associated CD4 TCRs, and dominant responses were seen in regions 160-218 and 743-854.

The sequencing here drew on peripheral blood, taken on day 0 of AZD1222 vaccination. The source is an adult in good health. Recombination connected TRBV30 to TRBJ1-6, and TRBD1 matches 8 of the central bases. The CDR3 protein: CAWSGTGNNSPLHF. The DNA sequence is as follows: TGTGCCTGGAGTGGGACAGGGAATAATTCACCCCTCCACTTT.